This record covers a single TCR beta chain. Autoimmune disease history or systemic immunosuppression excluded patients. V lost 4 bases and J lost 5, with 16 bases in between. The CDR3 is made up of 14 amino acids. Germline CDR1 SGHRS, CDR2 YFSETQ. The source of the sample is a study of OX40 agonist ivuxolimab in advanced cancers. The repertoire was sequenced with immunoSEQ multiplex PCR; TCRdb's copy has only in-frame clones and lacks some. The table lists about 82,000 clones, around 83% of them singletons. The clonotype comes from an adult with an advanced solid tumor such as melanoma, head and neck, liver or kidney cancer. The sample in question was CD4+ or CD8+ T cells sorted from blood, obtained in a trial of the OX40 agonist ivuxolimab. This chain connects TRBV5-1 to TRBJ2-7, with a tentative D call TRBD1 (6 bases). CDR3 sequence: CASSDGGQFDEQYF. In DNA, the CDR3 is TGCGCCAGCAGCGATGGGGGCCAATTCGACGAGCAGTACTTC.